Sequencing of this T cell receptor beta chain was carried out in a study of blood T cell repertoires in COVID-19. Study information: Donors in the United States, Italy and Spain gave samples during acute or convalescent COVID-19. The cDNA or gDNA used as material had been derived from T cells, B-cell-depleted T cells, or PBMCs.

Original data processing: Amplification of reference gene primers provided the estimated nucleated cell counts. Method: immunoSEQ multiplex PCR; TCRdb's copy keeps in-frame clones and lacks some. V and J calls and clone size are those listed in that table; D and trimming were worked out from the DNA. The sample lists 250,000 or so clones, about four fifths seen once, with about 4.8% in the top ten. CDR3 length equals 14 residues. The V and J ends lost 1 base and 6 bases, in that order; junction bases with no gene match: 4. Germline CDR1 MGHRA, CDR2 YSYEKL. This TCR was sampled from a woman in her 70s with acute or convalescent COVID-19. The gene calls are TRBV4-1 and TRBJ1-2, with 8 bases lining up with TRBD1. The sample was peripheral blood. The CDR3 spells CASSQAGGNDGYTF. CDR3 nucleotide sequence: TGCGCCAGCAGCCAAGCAGGGGGCAACGATGGCTACACCTTC.